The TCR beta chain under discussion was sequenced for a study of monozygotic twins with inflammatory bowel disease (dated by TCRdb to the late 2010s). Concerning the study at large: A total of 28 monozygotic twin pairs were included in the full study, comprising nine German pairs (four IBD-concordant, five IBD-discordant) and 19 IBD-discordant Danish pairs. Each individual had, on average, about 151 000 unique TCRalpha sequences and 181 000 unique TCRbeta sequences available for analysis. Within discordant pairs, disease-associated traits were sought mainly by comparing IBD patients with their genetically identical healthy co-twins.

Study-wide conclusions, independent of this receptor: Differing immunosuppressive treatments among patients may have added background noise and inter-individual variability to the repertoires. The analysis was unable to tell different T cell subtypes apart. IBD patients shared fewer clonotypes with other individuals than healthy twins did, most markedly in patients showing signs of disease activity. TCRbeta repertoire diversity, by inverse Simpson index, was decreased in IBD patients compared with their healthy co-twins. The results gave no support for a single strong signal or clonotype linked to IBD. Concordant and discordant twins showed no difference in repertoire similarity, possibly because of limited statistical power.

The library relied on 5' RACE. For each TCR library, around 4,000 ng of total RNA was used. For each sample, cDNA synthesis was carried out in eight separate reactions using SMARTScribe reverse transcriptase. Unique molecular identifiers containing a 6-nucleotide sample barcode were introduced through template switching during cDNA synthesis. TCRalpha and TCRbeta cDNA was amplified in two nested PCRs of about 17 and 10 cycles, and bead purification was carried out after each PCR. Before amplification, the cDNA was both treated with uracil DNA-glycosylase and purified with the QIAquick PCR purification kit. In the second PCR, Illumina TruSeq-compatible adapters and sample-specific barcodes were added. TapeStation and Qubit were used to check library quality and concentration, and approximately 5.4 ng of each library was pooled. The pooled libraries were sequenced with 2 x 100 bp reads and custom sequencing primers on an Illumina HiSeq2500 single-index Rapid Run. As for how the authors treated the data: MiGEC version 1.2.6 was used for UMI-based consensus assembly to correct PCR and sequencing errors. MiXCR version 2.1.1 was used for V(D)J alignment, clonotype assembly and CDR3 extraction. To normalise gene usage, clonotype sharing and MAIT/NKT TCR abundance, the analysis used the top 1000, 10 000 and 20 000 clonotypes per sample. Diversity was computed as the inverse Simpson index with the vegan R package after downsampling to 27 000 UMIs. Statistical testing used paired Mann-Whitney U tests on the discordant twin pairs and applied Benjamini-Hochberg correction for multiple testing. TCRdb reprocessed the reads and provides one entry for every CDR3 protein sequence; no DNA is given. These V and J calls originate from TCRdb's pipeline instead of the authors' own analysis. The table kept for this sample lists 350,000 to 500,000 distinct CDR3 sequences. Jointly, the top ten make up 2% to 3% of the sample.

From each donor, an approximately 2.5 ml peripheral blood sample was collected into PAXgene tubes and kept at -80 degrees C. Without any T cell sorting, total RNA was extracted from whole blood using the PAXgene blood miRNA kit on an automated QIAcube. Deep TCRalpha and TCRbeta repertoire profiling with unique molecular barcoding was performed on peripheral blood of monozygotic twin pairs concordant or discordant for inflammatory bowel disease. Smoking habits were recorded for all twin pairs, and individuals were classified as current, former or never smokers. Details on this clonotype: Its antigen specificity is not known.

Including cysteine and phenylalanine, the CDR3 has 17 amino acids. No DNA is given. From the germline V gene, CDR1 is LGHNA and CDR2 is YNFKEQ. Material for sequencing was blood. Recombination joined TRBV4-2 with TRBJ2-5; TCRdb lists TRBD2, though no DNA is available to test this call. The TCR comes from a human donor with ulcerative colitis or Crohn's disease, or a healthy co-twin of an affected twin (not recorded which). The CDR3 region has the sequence CASSQTSGGAYWETQYF.